This T cell receptor beta chain was identified in a study of tumor and adjacent non-tumor tissue in lung cancer (dated by TCRdb to about 2018). Looking at the study overall: The cohort included some twelve adenocarcinoma, a couple of squamous cell carcinoma and 1 small cell lung cancer patients. For each patient, one tumor sample and one normal lung sample were taken, giving approximately 30 paired specimens that underwent TCRbeta CDR3 sequencing. The study compared bulk TCRbeta repertoires from lung tumor tissue and matched distant non-tumor lung tissue of some 15 lung cancer patients. Ages among the roughly 15 patients ranged from about 30 to 85 years, there were roughly ten men and 5 women, and disease was at TNM stage I to III. A total of roughly 130,000,000 productive TCRbeta reads were generated by sequencing, corresponding to an average of around 4 million reads per sample. The study at large found these results: Significantly higher TCR diversity (inverse Simpson) was observed in tumor tissue than in normal lung tissue (approximately 400 vs 170, P = 0.0075, Mann-Whitney U test). Only around 16 patients were in the cohort, and the authors stated that larger samples and more detailed clinical data are needed. The top 100 clones made up a significantly larger cumulative share of the repertoire in normal lung than in tumor tissue. Peripheral blood was not sequenced, so blood TCRbeta repertoires in these lung cancer patients were not examined. The methods do not name the sequencing platform or mention unique molecular identifiers. Younger patients had significantly higher TCR diversity, and higher tumor TCR diversity was associated with shorter overall and disease-free survival.

Libraries were constructed by multiplex PCR. The data were produced on an Illumina HiSeq 2500. TCRbeta libraries were built by three rounds of nested PCR using primers (Table S4), following protocols modified from ARM-PCR. Before sequencing, PCR products in the 200-500 bp range were cut out of the gel and cleaned up using the QIAquick gel extraction kit. Per the source publication's procedure: Trimmomatic was used to clean the reads, FLASH was used to merge the reads into complete CDR3 sequences, and MiTCR was used to assign the reads to V(D)J germline segments. Clonal diversity was computed as the inverse Simpson's index with VDJtools. A read counted as productive if the sequence was in-frame and lacked a premature stop codon. TCRdb ran its own pipeline on the public reads, namely fastp trimming at Q25 and MiXCR clone calling, and kept in-frame beta chains. Duplicate CDR3 protein sequences are folded into a single record with the most common DNA and genes. The authors' filters were not applied to this entry. Present in this sample are tens of thousands of distinct CDR3 sequences, 55% to 70% of which were seen just once. The top ten constitute roughly 12% of the sample.

RNA was extracted from bulk unsorted tissue and checked for quality with a NanoDrop ND-1000 and an Agilent 2100. All donors had newly diagnosed lung cancer, had not received prior chemotherapy, and were admitted for thoracic surgery in China between August and November 2014. Patients with previous radiotherapy or chemotherapy, or with another concurrent cancer, were excluded from the study. Surgical tissue pieces of about 1-2.1 cm3 were preserved in RNAlater solution and were kept at -80 degrees C until use. For CDR1 and CDR2, the germline V gene (reference sequence) lists SEHNR and FQNEAQ. Counted from cysteine to phenylalanine, this CDR3 has 16 amino acids. The only DNA kept is the CDR3, 48 bases in frame from the first base. The trim is 7 bases for V and 2 bases for J, with a gap of 19 bases between the germline ends. Note on this clonotype: This clone's antigen is unknown. No per-base quality is available; no much larger clone lies one base away.

The rearrangement joined TRBV7-9 to TRBJ2-3; the D region is possibly TRBD1 or TRBD2, each matching across 5 bases. This receptor was identified in a woman aged 70-85 years with non-small cell lung cancer. Sequenced input: lung tumor tissue. The CDR3 region: CASTSLRGRSTDTQYF. The sequenced DNA: TGTGCCAGCACCTCCCTGAGGGGACGGTCCACAGATACGCAGTATTTT.